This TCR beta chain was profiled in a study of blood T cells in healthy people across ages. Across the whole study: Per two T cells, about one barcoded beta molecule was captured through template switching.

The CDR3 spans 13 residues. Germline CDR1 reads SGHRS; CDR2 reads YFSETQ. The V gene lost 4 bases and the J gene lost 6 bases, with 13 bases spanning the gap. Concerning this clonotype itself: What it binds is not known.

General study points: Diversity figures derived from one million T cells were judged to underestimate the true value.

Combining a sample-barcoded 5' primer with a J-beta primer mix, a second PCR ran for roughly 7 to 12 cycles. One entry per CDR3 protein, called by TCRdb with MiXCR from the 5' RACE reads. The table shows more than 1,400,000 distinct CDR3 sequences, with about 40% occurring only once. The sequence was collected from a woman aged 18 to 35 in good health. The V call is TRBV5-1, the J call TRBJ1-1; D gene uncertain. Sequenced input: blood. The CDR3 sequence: CASSPRGRPEAFF. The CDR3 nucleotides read TGCGCCAGCAGCCCGAGAGGGCGCCCTGAAGCTTTCTTT.